The TCR beta chain under discussion was sequenced for a study of blood T cells in healthy people across ages. Concerning this clonotype itself: Its target is unknown. Given the absence of the conserved phenylalanine or tryptophan at the CDR3 end, a read error is likely.

CDR1 and CDR2 (germline): MNHEY, SMNVEV (reference sequence). Unmatched junction bases numbered 7, after V lost 5 bases and J lost 10 bases. CDR3 length: 15 residues. Regarding the study as a whole: As naive T cell percentage varied, TCR beta diversity correlated strongly with it. It was held that diversity estimates obtained from one million T cells represented underestimates. Age showed a roughly linear inverse relationship with TCR beta diversity per million T cells.

Russia was home to the donors, healthy Caucasian individuals aged about 6 to 90. It was with a sample-barcoded 5' primer and a J-beta primer mix that a second PCR of roughly 7 to 12 cycles was run. TCRdb reprocessed the 5' RACE reads with MiXCR, giving one entry per CDR3 protein. The sample shows 1.8 million or so distinct CDR3 sequences, about two fifths of them seen only once. Sequencing was carried out using blood. This receptor was taken from a human donor in good health. V and J are TRBV27 and TRBJ2-1; 14 nucleotides match TRBD2. DNA of the CDR3: TGTGCCAGCAGTCCGACTAGCGGGGGGGCAGGAGAGCAGTTCTTG. The encoded protein is CASSPTSGGAGEQFL.